One sample yielded the 22 T cell receptor beta chains listed below, sequenced in a study of blood T cell repertoires in COVID-19. Profiling relied on immunoSEQ multiplex PCR, and the TCRdb table lists in-frame clones only, not all of them. In the table there are roughly 200,000 clones, roughly four fifths of which are singletons. The sequencing sample was made of PBMCs or T cells enriched from blood (not recorded which). The receptors originated from a woman aged 45-59 years who had been exposed to COVID-19.

The rearrangement uses TRBV15 and TRBJ1-4; 7 bases agree with TRBD1. Germline CDR1 is LNHNV and CDR2 is YYDKDF (reference sequence). V shed 4 bases and J 5 bases; nucleotides not matched to a gene: 10. This CDR3 spans 16 amino acids. The CDR3 spells CATSIGTGTVNEKLFF. CDR3 nucleotides: TGTGCCACCAGCATTGGTACCGGGACAGTCAATGAAAAACTGTTTTTT.

This chain links TRBV3-1 (or the pseudogene TRBV3-2) with TRBJ2-1; 13 bases agree with TRBD2. The CDR3 covers 15 residues. V lost 7 bases and J lost 7; bases outside the gene matches: 7. Germline V lookup: CDR1 LGHDT, CDR2 YNNKEL (reference sequence). In nucleotides, the CDR3 is TGTGCCAGCAACCGACTAGCGGGGGGCCGGAATGAGCAGTTCTTC. Protein product: CASNRLAGGRNEQFF.

J is TRBJ1-5 and V is TRBV28; 7 bases align to TRBD1. Germline values: CDR1 MDHEN, CDR2 SYDVKM. Germline trimming cut 5 bases from V and 4 bases from J; bases unmatched to any gene: 5. This CDR3 has 14 residues. This chain's CDR3 is CASSPGTANQPQHF. CDR3 nucleotide sequence: TGTGCCAGCAGTCCCGGGACAGCAAATCAGCCCCAGCATTTT.

CDR3 in amino acids: CASSLAGAGGANVLTF. As DNA, the CDR3 is TGTGCCAGCAGCTTAGCAGGGGCAGGAGGGGCCAACGTCCTGACTTTC. The chain uses TRBV7-9 and TRBJ2-6; D is perhaps TRBD1 (5 bases). This CDR3 is 16 amino acids long. V lost 0 bases and J 4 bases, leaving 10 bases between the germline ends. From germline, CDR1 is SEHNR and CDR2 FQNEAQ (reference sequence).

The V and J genes are TRBV11-2 and TRBJ1-2; D is possibly TRBD1 (6 bases). This CDR3 has 17 amino acids. Deletions cut 5 bases from V and 4 bases from J, with 23 bases between. Germline V gene lookup returns CDR1 SGHAT and CDR2 FQNNGV. CDR3 DNA: TGTGCCAGCAGCCCACCGTCATTACAGGGAGCGCGCTATGGCTACACCTTC. Amino acid sequence: CASSPPSLQGARYGYTF.

The chain joins TRBV27 to TRBJ2-1, with 9 bases identical to TRBD2. The J segment lost 0 bases and the V segment lost 2 bases, leaving 2 bases of the junction unmatched. Germline V CDR1 and CDR2: MNHEY, SMNVEV (reference sequence). The CDR3 totals 16 residues. CDR3 nucleotides: TGTGCCAGCAGTTTAATTAGCGGGGGCTCCTACAATGAGCAGTTCTTC. It translates to CASSLISGGSYNEQFF.

The chain links TRBV10-2 to TRBJ2-5, with a possible D match to TRBD1 (7 bases). Germline V gene sequence: CDR1 WSHSY, CDR2 SAAADI. V dropped 2 bases and J dropped 2 bases, with 12 bases sitting between them. This CDR3 is 15 amino acids long. CDR3 residues: CASSELTGRQETQYF. The CDR3 nucleotides are TGCGCCAGCAGTGAGCTGACAGGGAGGCAAGAGACCCAGTACTTC.

The chain employs TRBV5-1 and TRBJ1-4, with TRBD1 matching 10 bases. V was pared by 2 bases and J by 7 bases, with 5 bases of the junction left unmatched. CDR1 and CDR2 from the germline V gene are SGHRS and YFSETQ. CDR3 size: 15 residues. The CDR3 loop is CASSLGQGVAEKLFF. CDR3 coding DNA: TGCGCCAGCAGCTTAGGACAGGGGGTGGCTGAAAAACTGTTTTTT.

The genes are TRBV5-1 and TRBJ2-5, with 7 bases lining up with TRBD2. This CDR3 contains 14 residues. CDR1 SGHRS and CDR2 YFSETQ come from the germline V gene. V trimming: 0 bases; J trimming: 1 base; junction bases outside the gene matches: 0. The CDR3 DNA is TGCGCCAGCAGCTTGGGGGGGGGCCAAGAGACCCAGTACTTC. This codes for CASSLGGGQETQYF. Combining the CDR3 with reference TRBV5-1 and TRBJ2-5 gives the whole variable domain KAGVTQTPRYLIKTRGQQVTLSCSPISGHRSVSWYQQTPGQGLQFLFEYFSETQRNKGNFPGRFSGRQFSNSRSEMNVSTLELGDSALYLCASSLGGGQETQYFGPGTRLLVL.

The chain couples TRBV20-1 to TRBJ1-1; no reliable D call. Germline values: CDR1 DFQATT, CDR2 SNEGSKA (reference sequence). CDR3 size: 11 residues. Here the CDR3 reads CGKMRFTEAFF. CDR3 in DNA: TGCGGTAAAATGAGGTTCACTGAAGCTTTCTTT.

This clone was seen just once. V and J are TRBV7-9 and TRBJ1-1, with 8 nucleotides matching TRBD1. CDR1 is SEHNR and CDR2 is FQNEAQ in the germline V gene (reference sequence). CDR3 length: 15 residues. Germline trimming cut 1 base from V and 10 bases from J; bases unmatched to any gene: 11. The CDR3 coding sequence is TGTGCCAGCAGCTTAGTTACACAGGGGGAGCCTCGAGCTTTCTTT. It encodes CASSLVTQGEPRAFF.

The chain links TRBV19 to TRBJ2-7; no reliable D call. Trimming took off 3 bases at V and 2 bases at J, with 14 bases between the two ends. This CDR3 contains 15 residues. Germline V gives CDR1 LNHDA, CDR2 SQIVND (reference sequence). CDR3 sequence (DNA): TGTGCCAGTAGTATGGGCAGGATGCTCGCCTACGAGCAGTACTTC. This translates into CASSMGRMLAYEQYF.

This clone was seen only a few times. The chain is built from TRBV6-5 and TRBJ1-5; 9 bases align to TRBD1. Germline V CDR1 and CDR2: MNHEY, SVGAGI. The V segment lost 7 bases and the J segment 4 bases; nucleotides outside the gene matches: 8. The CDR3 extends over 15 amino acids. Here the CDR3 DNA reads TGTGCCAGCAAGCCGGGACAGGGAGGAAATCAGCCCCAGCATTTT. Translating it yields CASKPGQGGNQPQHF.

On this clone: The same CDR3 arises from other DNA sequences in this sample as well. This sequence joins TRBV12-3 or TRBV12-4 and TRBJ2-2, with D tentatively TRBD1 (6 bases). This CDR3 region has 12 residues. Trimming removed 6 bases at V and 6 bases at J, with 8 bases between. The CDR3 nucleotides read TGTGCCAGCAGGCGACAGGCCGGGGAGCTGTTTTTT. Encoded protein: CASRRQAGELFF.

V is TRBV6-1 and J is TRBJ1-2, with 8 bases that match TRBD1. Germline loops: CDR1 MNHNS, CDR2 SASEGT. V lost 5 bases to trimming and J lost 2 bases; unmatched junction nucleotides: 7. The CDR3 is made up of 15 amino acids. DNA of the CDR3: TGTGCCAGCAGTTTGTTAGGACAGGGAAACTATGGCTACACCTTC. This codes for CASSLLGQGNYGYTF.

This chain uses TRBV6-5 with TRBJ2-2; D remains unclear. Per germline, CDR1 MNHEY and CDR2 SVGAGI. This CDR3 contains 16 residues. V was cut by 2 bases and J by 1 base, with 11 bases left in between. The DNA of the CDR3 is TGTGCCAGCAGTTACGCATGGGCCCTGAACACCGGGGAGCTGTTTTTT. This sequence encodes CASSYAWALNTGELFF.

The sample holds a few counts of this clone. The rearrangement uses TRBV24-1 and TRBJ2-3; maybe TRBD2 (7 bases). This CDR3 comprises 13 residues. V was shortened by 9 bases and J by 2 bases, with 11 bases between the two germline ends. Germline V gene lookup returns CDR1 KGHDR and CDR2 SFDVKD. CDR3 bases: TGTGCCACCGGGAGGGGGGCCACAGATACGCAGTATTTT. This encodes CATGRGATDTQYF.

This sequence joins TRBV18 and TRBJ1-2; 7 nucleotides line up with TRBD1. Germline trimming cut 6 bases from V and 8 bases from J; bases unmatched to any gene: 12. The germline V gene has CDR1 KGHSH and CDR2 LQKENI. The CDR3 runs 14 residues. CDR3 DNA sequence: TGTGCCAGCTCCCAAGAACGACAGGGCGAGGGCTACACCTTC. Translated, it gives CASSQERQGEGYTF.

V gene TRBV14 combines with J gene TRBJ2-5, with D maybe TRBD1 (5 bases). Germline lookup yields CDR1 SGHDN and CDR2 FVKESK. V was trimmed by 1 base and J by 4 bases, leaving 13 bases between them. This CDR3 spans 15 amino acids. The CDR3, as DNA: TGTGCCAGCAGCCAAGGTGGGAAGGGGCGAGAGACCCAGTACTTC. Residues: CASSQGGKGRETQYF.

V is TRBV19 and J is TRBJ1-2; TRBD1 aligns across 10 bases. The CDR3 contains 16 residues. Trimming at V came to 5 bases and at J to 4 bases, leaving 10 bases not matched to a gene. Per the germline V gene, CDR1 is LNHDA and CDR2 is SQIVND (reference sequence). Here the CDR3 reads CASSATGTGEGYGYTF. As DNA, the CDR3 is TGTGCCAGTAGTGCCACCGGGACAGGGGAGGGCTATGGCTACACCTTC. Together with reference TRBV19 and TRBJ1-2, the CDR3 gives the full variable domain: DGGITQSPKYLFRKEGQNVTLSCEQNLNHDAMYWYRQDPGQGLRLIYYSQIVNDFQKGDIAEGYSVSREKKESFPLTVTSAQKNPTAFYLCASSATGTGEGYGYTFGSGTRLTVV.

V and J are TRBV5-4 and TRBJ2-3, with TRBD1 matching 9 bases. The CDR3 is made up of 16 amino acids. After removal of 0 bases from V and 3 bases from J, the junction contained 5 bases not matched to a gene. Germline V lookup: CDR1 SGHNT, CDR2 YYREEE (reference sequence). CDR3 in amino acids: CASSLARDRDTDTQYF. The CDR3 region has the DNA TGTGCCAGCAGCTTGGCACGGGACAGGGATACAGATACGCAGTATTTT.

The V gene is TRBV27, the J gene TRBJ1-6, with 9 bases identical to TRBD1. CDR1 MNHEY and CDR2 SMNVEV come from the germline V gene (reference sequence). CDR3 length: 14 residues. J lost 9 bases, V lost 8 bases, and 8 bases had no gene match. The CDR3 DNA follows: TGTGCCAGCTGTATTACAGGGGGCAGTTCACCCCTCCACTTT. This gives the protein CASCITGGSSPLHF.